This record covers a single TCR beta chain. Its specificity is unknown. The source of the sample is a study of OX40 agonist ivuxolimab in advanced cancers. Study summary: Past anti-PD-1, anti-PD-L1 or anti-CTLA-4 therapy was accepted, and roughly 38% had received some. Overall study results and limits: Within 6 weeks, CD4+ and CD8+ blood T cells expanded clonally at 0.1 to 3.0 mg/kg. Expanded peripheral T cells had an undetermined antigen specificity.

The method was immunoSEQ multiplex PCR; TCRdb's version includes in-frame clones alone and lacks a portion of them. The table includes about 100,000 clones, over 75% detected once. Germline V gene sequence: CDR1 SGHAT, CDR2 FQNNGV. This CDR3 region has 15 residues. The ends were cut back, 5 bases at V and 2 bases at J, with 15 bases in the middle. This clonotype was sampled from an adult with an advanced solid tumor such as melanoma, head and neck, liver or kidney cancer. J is TRBJ2-5 and V is TRBV11-2; D may be TRBD1 (5 bases). The specimen was CD4+ or CD8+ T cells sorted from blood, collected in a trial of the OX40 agonist ivuxolimab. CDR3 in DNA: TGTGCCAGCAGCAGACAGCCTCGAATACAAGAGACCCAGTACTTC. Protein: CASSRQPRIQETQYF.